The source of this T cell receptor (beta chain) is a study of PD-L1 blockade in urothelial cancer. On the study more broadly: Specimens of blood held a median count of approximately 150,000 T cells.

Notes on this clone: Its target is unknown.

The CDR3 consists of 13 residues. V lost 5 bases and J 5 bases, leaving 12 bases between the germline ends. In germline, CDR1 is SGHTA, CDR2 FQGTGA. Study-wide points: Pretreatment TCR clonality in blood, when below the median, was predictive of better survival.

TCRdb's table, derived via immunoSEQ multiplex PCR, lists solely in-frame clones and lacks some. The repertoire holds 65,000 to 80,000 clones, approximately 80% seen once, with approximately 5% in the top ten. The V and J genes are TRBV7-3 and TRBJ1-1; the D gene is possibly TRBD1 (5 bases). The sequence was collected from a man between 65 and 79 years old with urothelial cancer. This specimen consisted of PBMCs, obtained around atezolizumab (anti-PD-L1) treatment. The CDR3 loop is CASSANGGTEAFF. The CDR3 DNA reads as TGTGCCAGCAGCGCCAACGGGGGAACTGAAGCTTTCTTT.